This T cell receptor beta chain was sequenced during a study of vaccination effects on CD4 cells after COVID-19. Overall study results and limits: Marked contraction was observed in infection-induced and vaccine-induced clones late after vaccination.

Here immunoSEQ multiplex PCR was the method, and the copy in TCRdb shows in-frame clones only, minus some. Of roughly 67,000 clones listed, more than 60% are singletons. A note on this clone: Antigen unknown.

Ahead of sequencing, the ViraFEST assay grew antigen-specific CD4+ T cells using viral peptide pools. Culture lasted about ten days before CD4+ T cell isolation. No vaccinee had earlier SARS-CoV-2 infection, and nucleocapsid antibodies were negative. Roughly 1.9 million PBMC were placed in each well, which was supplemented with roughly 9.1 IU/ml IL-2 and about 10 ug/ml peptides. Half-medium replacement with IL-2 medium occurred on days 3 and 7. CDR1 and CDR2 (germline): SGDLS, YYNGEE. This CDR3 contains 17 residues. V lost 0 bases and J lost 4, with 16 bases in between. Sequenced material: CD4+ T cells from PBMCs cultured with SARS-CoV-2 spike peptides, taken before COVID-19 vaccination. The V and J genes are TRBV9 and TRBJ1-4; tentative D call: TRBD1 (5 bases). This clonotype was obtained from a human donor who received a COVID-19 vaccine. The CDR3 spells CASSVDVAGRNNEKLFF. In nucleotides, the CDR3 is TGTGCCAGCAGCGTAGATGTGGCAGGGCGTAATAATGAAAAACTGTTTTTT. Combining the CDR3 with reference TRBV9 and TRBJ1-4 gives the whole variable domain DSGVTQTPKHLITATGQRVTLRCSPRSGDLSVYWYQQSLDQGLQFLIQYYNGEERAKGNILERFSAQQFPDLHSELNLSSLELGDSALYFCASSVDVAGRNNEKLFFGSGTQLSVL.